This passage covers 27 T cell receptor beta chains from one sample sequenced in a study of blood T cell repertoires in COVID-19. The table came from immunoSEQ multiplex PCR; TCRdb's copy has only in-frame clones and leaves some out. The sample lists about 250,000 clones, around 85% occurring once. The specimen sequenced was peripheral blood. The receptors were sampled from a middle-aged man with COVID-19, enrolled during active disease.

The chain carries TRBV29-1 and TRBJ2-3, with no clear D. V lost 3 bases, J lost 3 bases, and 7 bases lay in between. The CDR3 contains 12 residues. The germline V gene has CDR1 SQVTM and CDR2 ANQGSEA. CDR3 in DNA: TGCAGCGTTGAGTCGGTAACAGATACGCAGTATTTT. Protein: CSVESVTDTQYF.

This clone was seen a few times. The chain links TRBV27 to TRBJ1-5; D not certain. Deletions cut 0 bases from V and 3 bases from J, with 3 bases between. CDR1 is MNHEY, CDR2 SMNVEV, per germline (reference sequence). The CDR3 has 13 amino acids. Here the CDR3 DNA reads TGTGCCAGCAGTTTATCAGCCAATCAGCCCCAGCATTTT. Its translation: CASSLSANQPQHF.

The V and J genes are TRBV28 and TRBJ1-2; 8 bases fit TRBD1. Germline V gives CDR1 MDHEN, CDR2 SYDVKM. The CDR3 consists of 18 residues. The V segment lost 6 bases and the J segment 0 bases; nucleotides outside the gene matches: 15. The CDR3 loop reads CASRPFSWTGLSNYGYTF. Here the CDR3 DNA reads TGTGCCAGCAGACCCTTTAGTTGGACAGGGCTATCTAACTATGGCTACACCTTC.

This chain connects TRBV5-4 to TRBJ1-6; 9 bases line up with TRBD1. V shed 0 bases, J shed 8 bases, and the junction held 9 bases outside the gene matches. There are 17 residues in the CDR3. CDR1 SGHNT and CDR2 YYREEE come from the germline V gene (reference sequence). The CDR3: CASSLGGQGLNHSPLHF. The CDR3 DNA reads TGTGCCAGCAGCTTGGGGGGACAGGGTCTTAATCATTCACCCCTCCACTTT. Full variable domain (rest looked up from reference TRBV5-4 and TRBJ1-6): ETGVTQSPTHLIKTRGQQVTLRCSSQSGHNTVSWYQQALGQGPQFIFQYYREEENGRGNFPPRFSGLQFPNYSSELNVNALELDDSALYLCASSLGGQGLNHSPLHFGNGTRLTVT.

The rearrangement links TRBV7-9 to TRBJ2-1; weak D call: TRBD2 (5 bases). The CDR3 is 14 amino acids. Germline-derived CDR1 and CDR2 are SEHNR and FQNEAQ (reference sequence). Between the trimmed V and J ends, which lost 6 bases and 0 bases, there was a span of 9 bases. The CDR3: CASSLLASYNEQFF. The CDR3, as DNA: TGTGCCAGCAGTCTGCTAGCCTCCTACAATGAGCAGTTCTTC.

Turning to this clone: Other DNA sequences within the sample encode an identical CDR3. The V call is TRBV24-1, the J call TRBJ2-7; 7 bases align to TRBD1. The CDR3 sequence is 15 residues long. Germline CDR1 and CDR2: KGHDR and SFDVKD. With 3 bases clipped from V and 2 bases from J, the junction kept 6 bases outside the gene matches. CDR3 residues: CATSDTRTGAYEQYF. The CDR3 nucleotides read TGTGCCACCAGTGATACCAGGACAGGAGCCTACGAGCAGTACTTC.

The chain joins TRBV3-1 (or the pseudogene TRBV3-2) to TRBJ2-6, with D tentatively TRBD1 (6 bases). This CDR3 is 17 amino acids long. The V end lost 5 bases, the J end lost 0 bases, and 14 bases lay between the germline ends. Germline-derived CDR1 and CDR2 are LGHDT and YNNKEL (reference sequence). The DNA of the CDR3 is TGTGCCAGCAGCAGCCACAGGGATCTCTCTGGGGCCAACGTCCTGACTTTC. Its protein is CASSSHRDLSGANVLTF.

The V call is TRBV2, the J call TRBJ1-3; possibly TRBD1 for D (6 bases). The CDR3 has 15 amino acids. Germline CDR1 SNHLY, CDR2 FYNNEI. V was cut by 4 bases and J by 4 bases, with 14 bases left in between. The CDR3 sequence: CASSASRGAGNTIYF. For the CDR3, the DNA is TGTGCCAGCAGTGCGAGCAGGGGTGCCGGAAACACCATATATTTT.

DNA of the CDR3: TGTGCCAGCAGCCTCGTGGAGGCCGGGGAGCTGTTTTTT. Translated: CASSLVEAGELFF. The V and J genes are TRBV9 and TRBJ2-2; a weak D match, TRBD2 (5 bases). CDR3 length: 13 amino acids. Per germline, CDR1 SGDLS and CDR2 YYNGEE. Trimming took 4 bases from V and 6 from J, leaving 10 bases between them.

In its sample, this clone was seen a few times. This chain connects TRBV19 to TRBJ1-3; D ambiguous. Trimming took off 1 base at V and 0 bases at J, with 7 bases between the two ends. The CDR3 has 15 amino acids. Per the germline V gene, CDR1 is LNHDA and CDR2 is SQIVND (reference sequence). Here the CDR3 reads CASSIVTASGNTIYF. The CDR3 coding sequence is TGTGCCAGTAGTATAGTTACAGCCTCTGGAAACACCATATATTTT.

V is TRBV7-8 and J is TRBJ1-1; D not resolved. Germline assignment: CDR1 SGHVS and CDR2 FQNEAQ. CDR3 length: 14 residues. V was shortened by 4 bases and J by 5 bases, with 14 bases between the two germline ends. The CDR3 protein is CASSSKGRGTEAFF. The CDR3, as DNA: TGTGCCAGCAGCTCAAAGGGTCGAGGGACTGAAGCTTTCTTT. Complete variable domain (other parts from reference TRBV7-8 and TRBJ1-1): GAGVSQSPRYKVAKRGQDVALRCDPISGHVSLFWYQQALGQGPEFLTYFQNEAQLDKSGLPSDRFFAERPEGSVSTLKIQRTQQEDSAVYLCASSSKGRGTEAFFGQGTRLTVV.

The chain has TRBV7-8 and TRBJ2-7, with TRBD1 as a possible D gene (5 bases). The CDR3 runs to 14 residues. V was trimmed by 5 bases and J by 3 bases, leaving 14 bases between them. The germline gives CDR1 SGHVS, CDR2 FQNEAQ. The CDR3 is CASSTRTSSYEQYF. In DNA, the CDR3 is TGTGCCAGCAGCACCCGGACATCGAGCTACGAGCAGTACTTC.

This chain links TRBV6-5 with TRBJ1-2; 7 bases agree with TRBD1. Germline assignment: CDR1 MNHEY and CDR2 SVGAGI. The ends lost 5 bases at V and 6 bases at J; junction bases unmatched: 6. This CDR3 spans 13 amino acids. The CDR3 region is CASSRGQGDGYTF. The CDR3 DNA follows: TGTGCCAGCAGTCGTGGGCAGGGGGATGGCTACACCTTC.

This chain joins TRBV7-3 and TRBJ2-1; TRBD1 matches 8 bases. The CDR3 is 15 amino acids. Germline V gene sequence: CDR1 SGHTA, CDR2 FQGTGA. The V and J ends lost 5 bases and 4 bases, in that order; junction bases with no gene match: 7. As DNA, the CDR3 is TGTGCCAGCAGCCCCCAGGGGGCTTTTTACAATGAGCAGTTCTTC. This sequence encodes CASSPQGAFYNEQFF.

V is TRBV11-1 and J is TRBJ1-2, with 8 bases identical to TRBD1. This CDR3 is built from 13 residues. Germline V CDR1 and CDR2: SGHAT, FQDESV (reference sequence). V lost 8 bases to trimming and J lost 7 bases; unmatched junction nucleotides: 9. The CDR3: CASGSGQGGGYTF. CDR3 DNA sequence: TGTGCCAGCGGCTCCGGACAGGGAGGTGGCTACACCTTC.

The chain recombines TRBV11-3 with TRBJ2-3, with 9 bases matching TRBD2. There are 15 residues in the CDR3. Germline V CDR1 and CDR2: SGHNT, YENEEA. J lost 5 bases, V lost 4 bases, and 7 bases had no gene match. The CDR3, as DNA: TGTGCCAGCAGCTCCCCGGGACTAGCAGGAGATACGCAGTATTTT. Translated: CASSSPGLAGDTQYF.

The V gene is TRBV9, the J gene TRBJ1-1, with TRBD1 matching over 8 bases. CDR3 length equals 17 residues. Trimming cost V 0 bases and J 1 base; bases outside gene matches: 8. Germline CDR1 is SGDLS and CDR2 is YYNGEE. The DNA for the CDR3 is TGTGCCAGCAGCGTAGCCGACAGGGGAAATCGGAACACTGAAGCTTTCTTT. It encodes CASSVADRGNRNTEAFF.

V gene TRBV7-8 combines with J gene TRBJ2-3; D ambiguous. The CDR3 loop spans 15 amino acids. The germline CDR1 and CDR2 sequences are SGHVS and FQNEAQ. Trimming removed 5 bases from V and 2 bases from J, with 14 bases in between. CDR3 region: CASSPPRVHTDTQYF. The DNA of the CDR3 is TGTGCCAGCAGCCCCCCCCGGGTACACACAGATACGCAGTATTTT.

This chain links TRBV6-5 with TRBJ1-5; TRBD1 aligns across 9 bases. The junction had 5 bases not matched to a gene; V was cut back by 7 bases and J by 1 base. From germline, CDR1 is MNHEY and CDR2 SVGAGI. CDR3 length: 15 amino acids. CDR3 bases: TGTGCCAGCACGCGACAGGGGGAGAGCAATCAGCCCCAGCATTTT. It codes for CASTRQGESNQPQHF.

The rearrangement joins TRBV7-8 to TRBJ2-7; TRBD2 agrees at 8 bases. CDR3 length: 15 residues. CDR1 and CDR2 (germline): SGHVS, FQNEAQ. J was trimmed by 0 bases and V by 0 bases; bases with no gene match: 1. CDR3 protein: CASSLASGSSYEQYF. CDR3 nucleotides: TGTGCCAGCAGCTTAGCGAGCGGGAGCTCCTACGAGCAGTACTTC.

The chain links TRBV3-1 (or the pseudogene TRBV3-2) to TRBJ2-5; D remains ambiguous. The CDR3 runs 14 residues. The V gene lost 0 bases and the J gene lost 4 bases, with 9 bases spanning the gap. Germline V gene data show CDR1 as LGHDT and CDR2 as YNNKEL (reference sequence). CDR3 region: CASSQDPGVETQYF. The DNA of the CDR3 is TGTGCCAGCAGCCAAGATCCGGGTGTAGAGACCCAGTACTTC.

This clone is a singleton in its sample. The chain couples TRBV18 to TRBJ2-2; 13 bases line up with TRBD2. From germline, CDR1 is KGHSH and CDR2 LQKENI. The CDR3 loop spans 18 amino acids. After removal of 3 bases from V and 0 bases from J, the junction contained 4 bases not matched to a gene. Written as DNA, the CDR3 is TGTGCCAGCTCACCGTGGACTAGCGGGGGAGCGAACACCGGGGAGCTGTTTTTT. As protein: CASSPWTSGGANTGELFF.

V gene TRBV5-4 combines with J gene TRBJ2-7, with D possibly TRBD1 on 5 matching bases. The CDR3 contains 16 residues. V was cut by 0 bases and J by 3 bases, with 16 bases left in between. CDR1 SGHNT and CDR2 YYREEE come from the germline V gene (reference sequence). CDR3 residues: CASSLAGQLSLYEQYF. The CDR3 bases are TGTGCCAGCAGCTTGGCAGGGCAGCTGTCTCTCTACGAGCAGTACTTC.

The rearrangement uses TRBV18 and TRBJ2-6; D might be TRBD2 (6 bases). This CDR3 comprises 18 residues. V shed 0 bases and J shed 2 bases, with 14 bases lying between them. Germline CDR1 reads KGHSH; CDR2 reads LQKENI. CDR3 DNA: TGTGCCAGCTCACCACCACTTCCGGGAGCCCCTGGGGCCAACGTCCTGACTTTC. As protein: CASSPPLPGAPGANVLTF.

V usage is TRBV30 and J usage is TRBJ1-6, with D maybe TRBD1 (6 bases). This CDR3 comprises 13 residues. CDR1 is GTSNPN and CDR2 is SVGIG in the germline V gene (reference sequence). Trimming cost V 8 bases and J 4 bases, with 12 bases left between them. CDR3 bases: TGTGCCGGTTCAGGGGCATATAATTCACCCCTCCACTTT. Protein product: CAGSGAYNSPLHF.

The chain employs TRBV2 and TRBJ2-3; TRBD1 is a possible D gene (6 bases). V shed 4 bases and J shed 2 bases, with 10 bases lying between them. CDR1 and CDR2 (germline): SNHLY, FYNNEI. CDR3 length: 14 amino acids. The chain's CDR3 is CASSARQVTDTQYF. In DNA, the CDR3 is TGTGCCAGCAGTGCCCGACAGGTCACAGATACGCAGTATTTT.

The rearrangement links TRBV7-8 to TRBJ1-5; 7 nucleotides line up with TRBD1. CDR1 is SGHVS and CDR2 is FQNEAQ in the germline V gene. There are 15 residues in the CDR3. Trimming at V came to 6 bases and at J to 7 bases, leaving 12 bases not matched to a gene. CDR3 DNA sequence: TGTGCCAGCAGTCAACGACAGGGCCCAAAACAGCCCCAGCATTTT. Translated, it gives CASSQRQGPKQPQHF.